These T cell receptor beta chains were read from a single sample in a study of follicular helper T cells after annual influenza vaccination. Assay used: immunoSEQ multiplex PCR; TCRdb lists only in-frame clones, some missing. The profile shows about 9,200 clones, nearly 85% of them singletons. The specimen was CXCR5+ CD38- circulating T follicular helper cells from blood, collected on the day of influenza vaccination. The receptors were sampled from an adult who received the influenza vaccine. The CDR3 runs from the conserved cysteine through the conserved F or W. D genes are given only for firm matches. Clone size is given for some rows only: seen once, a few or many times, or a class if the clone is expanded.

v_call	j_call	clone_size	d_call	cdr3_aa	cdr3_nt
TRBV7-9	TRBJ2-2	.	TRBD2	CASSLASPGGAGELFF	TGTGCCAGCAGCTTAGCTTCGCCGGGAGGGGCGGGGGAGCTGTTTTTT
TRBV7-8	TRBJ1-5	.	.	CASSPPPAGTRQPQHF	TGTGCCAGCAGCCCCCCCCCGGCAGGGACGAGGCAGCCCCAGCATTTT
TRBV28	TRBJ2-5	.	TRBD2	CASSLSGRAGETQYF	TGTGCCAGCAGTCTTAGCGGGAGGGCAGGTGAGACCCAGTACTTC
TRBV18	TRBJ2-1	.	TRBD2	CASSPASGSYNEQFF	TGTGCCAGCTCACCCGCTAGCGGGAGTTACAATGAGCAGTTCTTC
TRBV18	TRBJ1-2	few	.	CASSPLSDTPGEGYTF	TGTGCCAGCTCACCACTATCGGACACCCCTGGGGAAGGCTACACCTTC
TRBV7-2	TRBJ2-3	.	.	CASSLWRGDTQYF	TGTGCCAGCAGCTTGTGGAGGGGAGATACGCAGTATTTT
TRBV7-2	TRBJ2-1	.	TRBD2	CASSKTRLAGVSNEQFF	TGTGCCAGCAGCAAGACCCGACTAGCGGGAGTTTCAAATGAGCAGTTCTTC
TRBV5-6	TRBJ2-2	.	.	CASSSGRLANTGELFF	TGTGCCAGCAGCTCCGGGCGACTCGCGAACACCGGGGAGCTGTTTTTT
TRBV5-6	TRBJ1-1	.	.	CASSWGGWTEAFF	TGTGCCAGCAGCTGGGGGGGTTGGACTGAAGCTTTCTTT
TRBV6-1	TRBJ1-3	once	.	CASSEFFVQQSRNTIYF	TGTGCCAGCAGTGAGTTTTTCGTTCAACAGAGCAGAAACACCATATATTTT